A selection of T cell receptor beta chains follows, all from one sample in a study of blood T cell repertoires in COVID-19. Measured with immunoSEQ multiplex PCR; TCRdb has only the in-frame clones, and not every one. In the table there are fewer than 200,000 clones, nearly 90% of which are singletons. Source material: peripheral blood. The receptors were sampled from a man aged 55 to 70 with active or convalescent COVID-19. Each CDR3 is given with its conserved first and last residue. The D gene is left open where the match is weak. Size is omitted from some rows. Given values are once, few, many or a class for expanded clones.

CATSDPGQGGSSYNEQFF	TGTGCCACCAGTGACCCCGGACAGGGCGGGAGCTCCTACAATGAGCAGTTCTTC	NA	NA	TRBV24-1	TRBJ2-1
CASSQDWSPTDTQYF	TGCGCCAGCAGCCAGGACTGGTCCCCCACAGATACGCAGTATTTT	NA	NA	TRBV5-1	TRBJ2-3
CASRGRTGGTEAFF	TGTGCCAGCAGGGGACGGACAGGGGGCACTGAAGCTTTCTTT	NA	TRBD1	TRBV2	TRBJ1-1
CASSSGGAYEQYF	TGTGCCAGCAGCTCCGGGGGAGCCTACGAGCAGTACTTC	once	NA	TRBV13	TRBJ2-7
CASSFTTGSVSPLHF	TGCGCCAGCAGCTTTACGACAGGGTCTGTTTCACCCCTCCACTTT	once	TRBD1	TRBV5-1	TRBJ1-6
CASSSGQGSYNEQFF	TGTGCCAGCAGCTCTGGACAGGGCTCCTACAATGAGCAGTTCTTC	NA	TRBD1	TRBV7-6	TRBJ2-1
CASRPDRNSYEQYF	TGTGCCAGCAGACCCGACAGGAACTCCTACGAGCAGTACTTC	NA	NA	TRBV9	TRBJ2-7
CASTSGGYNEQFF	TGTGCCAGCACTAGCGGGGGGTACAATGAGCAGTTCTTC	NA	TRBD2	TRBV6-6	TRBJ2-1
CASSLSGLTSRTQYF	TGTGCCAGCAGCTTGTCGGGACTGACGAGTCGGACCCAGTACTTC	NA	NA	TRBV7-2	TRBJ2-5
CASSITGGLGNQPQHF	TGTGCCAGTAGTATAACAGGGGGCTTGGGCAATCAGCCCCAGCATTTT	few	TRBD1	TRBV19	TRBJ1-5